Listed here are 20 T cell receptor beta chains from one sample, sequenced in a study of CD8 T cells in Susac syndrome. A quantity of 0.5 to 1 ug RNA underwent reverse transcription using random hexamers. In TCRdb, the immunoSEQ multiplex PCR reads were re-called with MiXCR into one record per CDR3 protein. This sample carries over 150,000 distinct CDR3 sequences, about 94% of them seen once, and the ten largest clones take roughly 0.1%. The sequenced sample consisted of CD4+ T cells from PBMCs. The source is a human donor with multiple sclerosis.

V usage is TRBV4-3 and J usage is TRBJ1-6, with D possibly matching TRBD1 (5 bases). V lost 1 base to trimming and J lost 8 bases, with 15 bases between them. CDR3 size: 16 residues. CDR1 and CDR2 from the germline V gene are LGHNA and YSLEER. Here the CDR3 reads CASSQVLGLPYSPLHF. Written as DNA, the CDR3 is TGCGCCAGCAGCCAAGTCCTGGGACTGCCCTATTCACCCCTCCACTTT.

The gene calls are TRBV20-1 and TRBJ2-1, with 9 bases lining up with TRBD2. Germline assignment: CDR1 DFQATT and CDR2 SNEGSKA (reference sequence). The junction had 3 bases not matched to a gene; V was cut back by 0 bases and J by 6 bases. The CDR3 totals 14 residues. In DNA, the CDR3 is TGCAGTGCTAGAGATGCGACTAGCGGCAATGAGCAGTTCTTC. Encoded protein: CSARDATSGNEQFF.

V gene TRBV6-2 or TRBV6-3 combines with J gene TRBJ2-7; D gene ambiguous. This CDR3 is 14 amino acids long. CDR1 and CDR2 (germline): MNHEY, SVGEGT. Deletions cut 8 bases from V and 2 bases from J, with 16 bases between. The CDR3 spells CASSRTENPYEQYF. The CDR3 region has the DNA TGTGCCAGCTCTCGGACCGAAAACCCCTACGAGCAGTACTTC.

The CDR3 DNA is TGTGCCATCAGTGATAACAGGGGGCGCGTCGGTGAAGCTTTCTTT. Residues: CAISDNRGRVGEAFF. This chain connects TRBV10-3 to TRBJ1-1; 9 nucleotides match TRBD1. CDR1 and CDR2 (germline): ENHRY, SYGVKD. The CDR3 has 15 residues. V gave up 3 bases and J gave up 7 bases; unmatched junction bases: 9.

This clonotype was seen once. V and J are TRBV19 and TRBJ1-5; TRBD1 is a possible D gene (6 bases). Germline V gives CDR1 LNHDA, CDR2 SQIVND (reference sequence). V was trimmed by 6 bases and J by 5 bases, leaving 17 bases between them. This CDR3 is 15 amino acids long. CDR3 residues: CASRSQQGFDQPQHF. The CDR3, as DNA: TGTGCCAGTAGGTCCCAACAGGGTTTCGATCAGCCCCAGCATTTT.

This clonotype was detected once. The rearrangement uses TRBV28 and TRBJ1-2, with D unresolved. Between the trimmed V and J ends, which lost 8 bases and 8 bases, there was a span of 12 bases. This CDR3 region has 11 residues. The germline V gene has CDR1 MDHEN and CDR2 SYDVKM. The CDR3 nucleotides read TGTGCCAGCGGTATCAATGGGGGCTACACCTTC. This translates into CASGINGGYTF.

The V gene is TRBV12-3 or TRBV12-4, the J gene TRBJ2-6, with TRBD2 matching over 7 bases. CDR3 length: 17 amino acids. J lost 0 bases, V lost 4 bases, and 6 bases had no gene match. CDR3 bases: TGTGCCAGCAGTTCTCCGCGGGAGTCCTCTGGGGCCAACGTCCTGACTTTC. Translation: CASSSPRESSGANVLTF.

This chain uses TRBV6-1 with TRBJ2-3; no clear D gene. Trimming cost V 9 bases and J 2 bases, with 12 bases left between them. Germline V gives CDR1 MNHNS, CDR2 SASEGT. This CDR3 comprises 13 residues. DNA for the CDR3: TGTGCCAGTAAAGCAACCTACACAGATACGCAGTATTTT. Its translation: CASKATYTDTQYF.

The rearrangement links TRBV6-5 to TRBJ2-7, with D possibly being TRBD2 (5 bases). The CDR3 is 15 residues long. Trimming took off 5 bases at V and 2 bases at J, with 16 bases between the two ends. Germline CDR1 is MNHEY and CDR2 is SVGAGI. CDR3 coding DNA: TGTGCCAGCAGTATGACAAATTGGGGAGCCTACGAGCAGTACTTC. Protein: CASSMTNWGAYEQYF.

The rearrangement uses TRBV11-2 and TRBJ2-3; 12 bases match TRBD2. Germline V lookup: CDR1 SGHAT, CDR2 FQNNGV. J lost 4 bases, V lost 5 bases, and 7 bases had no gene match. The CDR3 has 16 amino acids. CDR3 DNA: TGTGCCAGCAGCATTGGGACTAGCGGGCTTGCAGATACGCAGTATTTT. Translated: CASSIGTSGLADTQYF.

The rearrangement links TRBV6-1 to TRBJ2-2; no definite D call. Germline CDR1 and CDR2: MNHNS and SASEGT. The CDR3 runs to 14 residues. V lost 7 bases to trimming and J lost 2 bases, with 11 bases between them. CDR3 protein: CASTPDINTGELFF. DNA of the CDR3: TGTGCCAGCACCCCAGACATCAACACCGGGGAGCTGTTTTTT.

CDR3 nucleotides: TGCAGCGTTAGCGCCAGGTTGTCAGATACGCAGTATTTT. It is translated as CSVSARLSDTQYF. The chain combines TRBV29-1 with TRBJ2-3; D remains ambiguous. The germline gives CDR1 SQVTM, CDR2 ANQGSEA. This CDR3 has 13 residues. Trimming took 5 bases from V and 4 from J, leaving 13 bases between them.

This chain connects TRBV6-1 to TRBJ2-4, with D tentatively TRBD2 (7 bases). The germline gives CDR1 MNHNS, CDR2 SASEGT. The CDR3 totals 13 residues. V was trimmed by 2 bases and J by 9 bases, leaving 11 bases between them. The CDR3 coding sequence is TGTGCCAGCAGTGAAAGGGGGGGCGGCATTCAGTACTTC. Protein product: CASSERGGGIQYF.

V usage is TRBV7-3 and J usage is TRBJ2-5, with 8 bases lining up with TRBD2. The CDR3 contains 15 residues. CDR1 and CDR2 from the germline V gene are SGHTA and FQGTGA. The V segment lost 3 bases and the J segment 1 base; nucleotides outside the gene matches: 4. The CDR3 protein is CASSLGGGPQETQYF. The DNA of the CDR3 is TGTGCCAGCAGCTTGGGCGGGGGGCCCCAAGAGACCCAGTACTTC.

This clonotype appeared once. J is TRBJ2-2 and V is TRBV4-1; D gene unclear. The CDR3 length is 15 residues. V was cut by 0 bases and J by 1 base, with 6 bases left in between. The germline V gene encodes CDR1 MGHRA and CDR2 YSYEKL. CDR3 DNA sequence: TGCGCCAGCAGCCAAGAAACCGGGAACACCGGGGAGCTGTTTTTT. As protein: CASSQETGNTGELFF.

This clonotype was recorded a few times. The rearrangement uses TRBV12-3 or TRBV12-4 and TRBJ1-2; 10 bases agree with TRBD1. Trimming cost V 4 bases and J 7 bases; bases outside gene matches: 3. CDR3 length: 13 amino acids. The CDR3 coding sequence is TGTGCCAGCAGTTGGGACAGGGGAGGTGGCTACACCTTC. This codes for CASSWDRGGGYTF.

The CDR3 is CASSSAWTDPYEQYF. The CDR3 DNA reads as TGTGCCAGCAGCTCGGCCTGGACGGATCCCTACGAGCAGTACTTC. The chain joins TRBV13 to TRBJ2-7; D gene unclear. The germline V gene encodes CDR1 PRHDT and CDR2 FYEKMQ (reference sequence). CDR3 length: 15 amino acids. V lost 4 bases and J 2 bases, leaving 15 bases between the germline ends.

This chain connects TRBV18 to TRBJ1-3; D may be TRBD1 (5 bases). The CDR3 has 15 residues. Germline values: CDR1 KGHSH, CDR2 LQKENI. The V end was cut by 5 bases, the J end by 4 bases, with 15 bases between. CDR3 nucleotide sequence: TGTGCCAGCTCAGCAGCAGGGTTCGGGGGAAACACCATATATTTT. Amino acid sequence: CASSAAGFGGNTIYF.

The chain recombines TRBV6-2 or TRBV6-3 with TRBJ2-4; the D is unclear. The CDR3 is 16 residues long. Deletions cut 10 bases from V and 0 bases from J, with 19 bases between. The germline V gene encodes CDR1 MNHEY and CDR2 SVGEGT. In DNA form, the CDR3 reads TGTGCCACAAACCGCAACCAGGTGTTAGCCAAAAACATTCAGTACTTC. Its translation is CATNRNQVLAKNIQYF.

This rearrangement joins TRBV3-1 to TRBJ1-4; D is perhaps TRBD1 (6 bases). Germline V gene sequence: CDR1 LGHDT, CDR2 YNNKEL (reference sequence). The CDR3 totals 14 residues. V was cut by 2 bases and J by 2 bases, with 6 bases left in between. CDR3 loop: CASSQQGTNEKLFF. The CDR3 DNA follows: TGTGCCAGCAGCCAACAGGGGACTAATGAAAAACTGTTTTTT.